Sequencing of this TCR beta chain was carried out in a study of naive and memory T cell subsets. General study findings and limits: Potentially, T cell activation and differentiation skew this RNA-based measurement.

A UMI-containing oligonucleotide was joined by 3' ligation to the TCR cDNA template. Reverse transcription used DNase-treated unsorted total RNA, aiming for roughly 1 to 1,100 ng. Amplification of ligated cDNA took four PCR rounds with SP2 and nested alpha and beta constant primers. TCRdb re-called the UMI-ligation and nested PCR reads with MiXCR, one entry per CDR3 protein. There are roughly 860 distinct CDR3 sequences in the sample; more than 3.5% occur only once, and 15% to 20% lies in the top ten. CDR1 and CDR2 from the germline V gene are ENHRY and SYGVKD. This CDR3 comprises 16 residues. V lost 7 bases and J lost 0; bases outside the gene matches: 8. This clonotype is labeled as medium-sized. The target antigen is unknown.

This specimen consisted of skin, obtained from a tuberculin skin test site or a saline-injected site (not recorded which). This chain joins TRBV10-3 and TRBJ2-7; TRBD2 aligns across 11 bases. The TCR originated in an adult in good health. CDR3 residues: CAITDPTSGTSYEQYF. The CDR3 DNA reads TGTGCCATCACGGACCCGACTAGCGGGACCTCCTACGAGCAGTACTTC.